This T cell receptor (beta chain) stems from a study of blood T cell repertoires in COVID-19. Study context: Both acute and convalescent COVID-19 samples were obtained from the United States, Italy and Spain. PBMCs, B-cell-depleted T cells, or T cells provided the cDNA or gDNA that made up the material.

Profiled with immunoSEQ multiplex PCR; TCRdb holds only in-frame clones, not every one. Counted here are roughly 250,000 clones, more than 80% occurring once; the ten biggest clones make up 2% to 3%. Germline V lookup: CDR1 MNHEY, CDR2 SMNVEV (reference sequence). The CDR3 loop spans 16 amino acids. Germline trimming cut 5 bases from V and 4 bases from J; bases unmatched to any gene: 11. The receptor was derived from a woman between 18 and 29 years old who had recovered from COVID-19. Sequencing was carried out using PBMCs or T cells enriched from blood (not recorded which). V and J are TRBV27 and TRBJ2-3; 8 nucleotides agree with TRBD2. For the CDR3, the DNA is TGTGCCAGCAGTCCTACGTTAGCGGGGAACGCAGATACGCAGTATTTT. This translates into CASSPTLAGNADTQYF.